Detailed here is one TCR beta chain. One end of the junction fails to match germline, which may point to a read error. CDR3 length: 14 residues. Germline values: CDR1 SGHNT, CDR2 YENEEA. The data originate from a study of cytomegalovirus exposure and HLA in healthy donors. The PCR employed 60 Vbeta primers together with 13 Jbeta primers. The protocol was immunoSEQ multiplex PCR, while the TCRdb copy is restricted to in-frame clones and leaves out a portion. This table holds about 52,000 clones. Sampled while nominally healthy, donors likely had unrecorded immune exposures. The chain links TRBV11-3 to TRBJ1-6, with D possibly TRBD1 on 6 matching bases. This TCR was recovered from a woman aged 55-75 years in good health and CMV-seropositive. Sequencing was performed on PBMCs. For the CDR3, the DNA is TGTGCCAGCAGCTTGGCAGGGGTCAATTCACACCTCCACTTT. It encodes CASSLAGVNSHLHF.